This T cell receptor beta chain was documented in a study of molecular identifiers for immune sequencing clone quantification. The germline V gene encodes CDR1 MNHEY and CDR2 SVGAGI. CDR3 size: 15 residues. The V end was cut by 0 bases, the J end by 2 bases, with 7 bases between. Study results and caveats: Effector cells had over 99% of their molecules in clones above 20 RNA copies, while naive cells had under 1%.

As CD8+CD4-CCR7+CD45RA+ cells, naive CD8 T cells were sorted. Libraries of bulk TCR were made by previously described methods (with listed TCR primers). TCRdb recomputed calls from the PCR reads with MiXCR, one row per CDR3 protein. The repertoire holds around 25,000 distinct CDR3 sequences, with about 15% as singletons. This clonotype was recorded many times. Its target is not known. The rearrangement uses TRBV6-5 and TRBJ2-2; no clear D gene. This receptor was identified in a human donor in good health. Some libraries in this study had Jurkat cell RNA spiked in. Sample: naive CD8+ T cells from blood, with Jurkat cell RNA spiked in. Sample subset: FACS-sorted CD8+CD4-CCR7+CD45RA+ naive T cells. CDR3 residues: CASSYSTLNTGELFF. The DNA of the CDR3 is TGTGCCAGCAGTTACTCGACTCTCAACACCGGGGAGCTGTTTTTT.